The next 24 T cell receptor beta chains were all read from a single sample in a study of cytomegalovirus exposure and HLA in healthy donors. 60 Vbeta and 13 Jbeta primers were used in PCR. Produced via immunoSEQ multiplex PCR; TCRdb's table is partial and in-frame only. The table records 150,000 to 180,000 clones, around 75% of them present only once. Sequenced material: PBMCs. The receptors originated from a man under 40 in good health and CMV-seropositive.

The chain is built from TRBV6-1 and TRBJ1-3, with 11 bases matching TRBD1. This CDR3 contains 15 residues. V trimming: 10 bases; J trimming: 5 bases; junction bases outside the gene matches: 10. Germline V lookup: CDR1 MNHNS, CDR2 SASEGT. Here the CDR3 reads CANTGTGGFRNTIYF. CDR3 DNA sequence: TGTGCCAACACCGGGACAGGGGGTTTTAGAAACACCATATATTTT.

The CDR3 DNA reads as TGCGCCAGCAGCCAAGGCGTCGGGGAGAAAGAGACCCAGTACTTC. Its translation: CASSQGVGEKETQYF. The chain uses TRBV4-3 and TRBJ2-5; TRBD2 might be the D (5 bases). V was cut by 1 base and J by 3 bases, with 12 bases left in between. This CDR3 has 15 amino acids. In germline, CDR1 is LGHNA, CDR2 YSLEER.

The chain recombines TRBV2 with TRBJ1-5; 8 bases map to TRBD1. This CDR3 region has 17 residues. Germline V gene lookup returns CDR1 SNHLY and CDR2 FYNNEI. The junction had 16 bases not matched to a gene; V was cut back by 6 bases and J by 6 bases. The CDR3 sequence is CASRLTPTGVWGQPQHF. Here the CDR3 DNA reads TGTGCCAGCAGATTAACTCCGACAGGGGTTTGGGGTCAGCCCCAGCATTTT. Supplemented by reference TRBV2 and TRBJ1-5, the full variable domain reads EPEVTQTPSHQVTQMGQEVILRCVPISNHLYFYWYRQILGQKVEFLVSFYNNEISEKSEIFDDQFSVERPDGSNFTLKIRSTKLEDSAMYFCASRLTPTGVWGQPQHFGDGTRLSIL.

J is TRBJ2-2 and V is TRBV6-1, with 10 bases lining up with TRBD1. The CDR3 has 15 amino acids. Germline-derived CDR1 and CDR2 are MNHNS and SASEGT. The J segment lost 3 bases and the V segment lost 4 bases, leaving 2 bases of the junction unmatched. The CDR3 sequence: CASSGQGAYTGELFF. In DNA, the CDR3 is TGTGCCAGCAGTGGACAGGGGGCATACACCGGGGAGCTGTTTTTT.

The V call is TRBV6-1, the J call TRBJ2-7; the match to TRBD2 covers 12 bases. The CDR3 covers 15 residues. V gave up 6 bases and J gave up 4 bases; unmatched junction bases: 7. CDR1 is MNHNS, CDR2 SASEGT, per germline. CDR3 sequence (DNA): TGTGCCAGCAGCGAGACTAGCGGGAGTAAGTACGAGCAGTACTTC. Protein sequence: CASSETSGSKYEQYF.

This clone occurred a few times. The genes are TRBV7-9 and TRBJ2-7; 9 bases are a match to TRBD2. J was trimmed by 4 bases and V by 2 bases; bases with no gene match: 18. The CDR3 is made up of 19 amino acids. Germline-derived CDR1 and CDR2 are SEHNR and FQNEAQ (reference sequence). The CDR3 loop is CASSLFPGLSSGASYEQYF. The CDR3 nucleotides are TGTGCCAGCAGCTTATTTCCGGGACTATCTAGCGGGGCCTCTTACGAGCAGTACTTC.

The V gene is TRBV5-1, the J gene TRBJ2-5; 7 positions agree with TRBD1. Losses at the gene ends were 7 bases for V and 11 bases for J; bases not matched to a gene: 17. The CDR3 runs 14 residues. Germline V CDR1 and CDR2: SGHRS, YFSETQ. The CDR3 spells CASAPGTVALEQYF. Written as DNA, the CDR3 is TGCGCCAGCGCCCCCGGGACAGTGGCCTTGGAGCAGTACTTC.

This clone was seen a single time. V and J are TRBV28 and TRBJ2-7; 10 bases line up with TRBD1. Per the germline V gene, CDR1 is MDHEN and CDR2 is SYDVKM. Germline trimming cut 4 bases from V and 0 bases from J; bases unmatched to any gene: 6. The CDR3 has 16 amino acids. Written as DNA, the CDR3 is TGTGCCAGCAGTTCCCCCCGGGACAGGGGCTCCTACGAGCAGTACTTC. This codes for CASSSPRDRGSYEQYF.

V usage is TRBV19 and J usage is TRBJ1-1; 10 nucleotides line up with TRBD1. The CDR3 is 16 amino acids. Germline V gene data show CDR1 as LNHDA and CDR2 as SQIVND (reference sequence). The J segment lost 6 bases and the V segment lost 3 bases, leaving 10 bases of the junction unmatched. In DNA, the CDR3 is TGTGCCAGTAGTATCGTCGGGACAGGGGCTCTGGCTGAAGCTTTCTTT. Amino acid sequence: CASSIVGTGALAEAFF.

V gene TRBV27 combines with J gene TRBJ2-3; 9 bases match TRBD2. The CDR3 totals 17 residues. Germline V gene lookup returns CDR1 MNHEY and CDR2 SMNVEV (reference sequence). V lost 7 bases, J lost 4 bases, and 15 bases stayed unmatched. In nucleotides, the CDR3 is TGTGCCAGCAAGGGGACTAGCTCCTACCCTCCGGCAGATACGCAGTATTTT. Translating it yields CASKGTSSYPPADTQYF.

The chain's CDR3 is CAWSGGARQPQHF. CDR3 sequence (DNA): TGTGCCTGGAGTGGTGGGGCTCGGCAGCCCCAGCATTTT. The chain uses TRBV30 and TRBJ1-5; D perhaps matches TRBD1 (5 bases). The CDR3 consists of 13 residues. The germline V and J ends were trimmed by 1 base and 7 bases, with 11 bases remaining between them. Germline V CDR1 and CDR2: GTSNPN, SVGIG (reference sequence).

This rearrangement joins TRBV9 to TRBJ2-2; the match to TRBD1 covers 7 bases. The germline gives CDR1 SGDLS, CDR2 YYNGEE. The CDR3 is made up of 16 amino acids. V trimming: 3 bases; J trimming: 7 bases; junction bases outside the gene matches: 12. The CDR3 DNA reads as TGTGCCAGCAGCGCCCACGACAGGGTAGAAAGCGGGGAGCTGTTTTTT. Its protein product is CASSAHDRVESGELFF.

This chain links TRBV10-3 with TRBJ2-1; 8 nucleotides agree with TRBD2. This CDR3 has 14 amino acids. The junction had 8 bases not matched to a gene; V was cut back by 3 bases and J by 10 bases. The germline V gene has CDR1 ENHRY and CDR2 SYGVKD. CDR3 protein: CAISEKRGGLEQFF. The CDR3 DNA sequence: TGTGCCATCAGTGAAAAACGGGGGGGTTTGGAGCAGTTCTTC.

The chain has TRBV5-4 and TRBJ2-3; D is possibly TRBD2 (6 bases). The CDR3 covers 14 residues. V lost 4 bases and J 1 base, leaving 10 bases between the germline ends. CDR1 and CDR2 (germline): SGHNT, YYREEE (reference sequence). The CDR3 DNA sequence: TGTGCCAGCAGCAGGGGCGGGGGCACAGATACGCAGTATTTT. Residues: CASSRGGGTDTQYF.

The chain employs TRBV10-1 and TRBJ1-1; D is unclear. CDR3 size: 14 residues. Germline V gene data show CDR1 as WNHNN and CDR2 as SYGVQD (reference sequence). Trimming removed 3 bases from V and 11 bases from J, with 19 bases in between. The CDR3 nucleotides are TGCGCCAGCAGTGAAGGGTATGGATTTCGAGGGGCTTTCTTT. Translating gives CASSEGYGFRGAFF.

This clone showed up just a few times. The V call is TRBV14, the J call TRBJ1-1; no clear D. V gave up 1 base and J gave up 5 bases, with 11 bases separating them. This CDR3 contains 14 residues. Germline CDR1 and CDR2: SGHDN and FVKESK. The CDR3, as DNA: TGTGCCAGCAGCCAAGCCGTGGGCGGGACTGAAGCTTTCTTT. Translation: CASSQAVGGTEAFF. Combining the CDR3 with reference TRBV14 and TRBJ1-1 gives the whole variable domain EAGVTQFPSHSVIEKGQTVTLRCDPISGHDNLYWYRRVMGKEIKFLLHFVKESKQDESGMPNNRFLAERTGGTYSTLKVQPAELEDSGVYFCASSQAVGGTEAFFGQGTRLTVV.

The chain uses TRBV6-5 and TRBJ1-1; D unclear. The CDR3 has 13 amino acids. Trimming pared 7 bases from V and 0 bases from J, leaving 9 bases between. From germline, CDR1 is MNHEY and CDR2 SVGAGI. The chain's CDR3 is CASTPHMNTEAFF. CDR3 coding DNA: TGTGCCAGCACCCCACATATGAACACTGAAGCTTTCTTT.

The rearrangement joins TRBV4-3 to TRBJ1-6, with TRBD1 matching 8 bases. CDR1 is LGHNA and CDR2 is YSLEER in the germline V gene. The CDR3 contains 16 residues. V lost 3 bases and J lost 7; bases outside the gene matches: 8. Here the CDR3 DNA reads TGCGCCAGCAGCCAGGAAGGACAGGGCCCGAATTCACCCCTCCACTTT. This translates into CASSQEGQGPNSPLHF.

The gene calls are TRBV7-9 and TRBJ2-1, with D maybe TRBD2 (6 bases). CDR3 size: 17 residues. CDR1 and CDR2 (germline): SEHNR, FQNEAQ (reference sequence). Between the trimmed V and J ends, which lost 5 bases and 8 bases, there was a span of 25 bases. The CDR3 DNA follows: TGTGCCAGCAGCCCCAGACGGGAGTTACCCAAAGGGCATGAGCAGTTCTTC. As protein: CASSPRRELPKGHEQFF.

V and J are TRBV5-5 and TRBJ1-1; perhaps TRBD1 as D (5 bases). The V gene's germline CDR1 is SGHKS and CDR2 YYEKEE (reference sequence). The length of the CDR3 is 14 residues. Trimming took 4 bases from V and 7 from J, leaving 17 bases between them. Written as DNA, the CDR3 is TGTGCCAGCAGCACTCAGGGCTTGCTGTATGAAGCTTTCTTT. It yields the protein CASSTQGLLYEAFF.

The sample holds one count of this clone. The V call is TRBV6-1, the J call TRBJ1-2; TRBD1 is a possible D gene (6 bases). Trimming stripped 7 bases from V and 6 bases from J, with 18 bases between. The CDR3 contains 14 residues. The germline V gene encodes CDR1 MNHNS and CDR2 SASEGT. The DNA for the CDR3 is TGTGCCAGCATTCCTACACGGGGGGCGAATGGCTACACCTTC. Protein product: CASIPTRGANGYTF.

The rearrangement uses TRBV9 and TRBJ1-2, with D tentatively TRBD1 (5 bases). Germline CDR1 reads SGDLS; CDR2 reads YYNGEE. V lost 2 bases, J lost 7 bases, and 15 bases lay in between. The CDR3 contains 14 residues. CDR3 region: CASSVGGGIRGYTF. In nucleotides, the CDR3 is TGTGCCAGCAGCGTGGGGGGTGGGATCCGTGGCTACACCTTC. Drawing the rest from reference TRBV9 and TRBJ1-2, the complete variable domain is DSGVTQTPKHLITATGQRVTLRCSPRSGDLSVYWYQQSLDQGLQFLIQYYNGEERAKGNILERFSAQQFPDLHSELNLSSLELGDSALYFCASSVGGGIRGYTFGSGTRLTVV.

The rearrangement joins TRBV29-1 to TRBJ2-1; 10 nucleotides match TRBD2. CDR3 length equals 14 residues. Germline CDR1 is SQVTM and CDR2 is ANQGSEA. The junction had 6 bases not matched to a gene; V was cut back by 2 bases and J by 8 bases. Here the CDR3 reads CSVERSSGSHEQFF. CDR3 in DNA: TGCAGCGTTGAAAGGTCTAGCGGGAGCCATGAGCAGTTCTTC.

This clone has just a few counts. The J gene is TRBJ2-1, the V gene TRBV7-6, with 13 nucleotides matching TRBD2. Germline V gene lookup returns CDR1 SGHVS and CDR2 FNYEAQ. Trimming at V came to 3 bases and at J to 1 base, leaving 0 bases not matched to a gene. The CDR3 consists of 16 residues. The CDR3 loop is CASSLTSGRSYNEQFF. In DNA form, the CDR3 reads TGTGCCAGCAGCTTGACTAGCGGGAGGTCCTACAATGAGCAGTTCTTC.